This is a list of T cell receptor beta chains from one sample in a study of control samples from healthy donors and cancer patients. Sequencing used immunoSEQ multiplex PCR; TCRdb keeps in-frame clones, though not all of them. The table records about 63,000 clones, 70% to 90% of them present only once. Sequencing used blood. These receptors were taken from a man aged 35-49 years in good health. CDR3s include the opening cysteine and the closing phenylalanine or tryptophan. D genes are given only for firm matches. Where a row states a size, it is once, few, many or the class of an expanded clone; other rows omit it.

d_call: -; v_call: TRBV27; clone_size: once; j_call: TRBJ1-3; cdr3_length: 14; cdr3_aa: CASSSPHQGNTIYF
d_call: TRBD2; v_call: TRBV15; clone_size: -; j_call: TRBJ2-1; cdr3_length: 14; cdr3_aa: CATSRASGSNEQFF
d_call: -; v_call: TRBV6-2/TRBV6-3; clone_size: -; j_call: TRBJ2-5; cdr3_length: 15; cdr3_aa: CASSYSWPSLETQYF
d_call: -; v_call: TRBV18; clone_size: -; j_call: TRBJ2-5; cdr3_length: 14; cdr3_aa: CASSPPGDRETQYF
d_call: -; v_call: TRBV6-2/TRBV6-3; clone_size: -; j_call: TRBJ2-4; cdr3_length: 15; cdr3_aa: CASSQTEKAKNIQYF
d_call: TRBD2; v_call: TRBV5-6; clone_size: -; j_call: TRBJ2-1; cdr3_length: 15; cdr3_aa: CASSSTSGSRYEQFF
d_call: -; v_call: TRBV7-2; clone_size: -; j_call: TRBJ2-7; cdr3_length: 15; cdr3_aa: CASSLVGTQTAEQYF
d_call: -; v_call: TRBV11-2; clone_size: -; j_call: TRBJ2-4; cdr3_length: 17; cdr3_aa: CASSLDHRVVAKNIQYF
d_call: -; v_call: TRBV5-4; clone_size: -; j_call: TRBJ2-5; cdr3_length: 15; cdr3_aa: CASSYGHTDQETQYF
d_call: TRBD1; v_call: TRBV15; clone_size: -; j_call: TRBJ1-6; cdr3_length: 15; cdr3_aa: CATSRGTGVGSPLHF
d_call: TRBD2; v_call: TRBV6-4; clone_size: -; j_call: TRBJ2-1; cdr3_length: 16; cdr3_aa: CASSKEGTSGYNEQFF
d_call: -; v_call: TRBV7-8; clone_size: -; j_call: TRBJ2-4; cdr3_length: 16; cdr3_aa: CASSRSRAEAKNIQYF
d_call: -; v_call: TRBV14; clone_size: -; j_call: TRBJ2-1; cdr3_length: 13; cdr3_aa: CASRENKANEQFF
d_call: -; v_call: TRBV18; clone_size: -; j_call: TRBJ2-7; cdr3_length: 19; cdr3_aa: CASSPQQRAASSPQYEQYF
d_call: -; v_call: TRBV15; clone_size: -; j_call: TRBJ1-1; cdr3_length: 15; cdr3_aa: CATERRRGFIGEAFF
d_call: -; v_call: TRBV11-3; clone_size: -; j_call: TRBJ1-1; cdr3_length: 13; cdr3_aa: CASSDRLNTEAFF
d_call: -; v_call: TRBV30; clone_size: -; j_call: TRBJ1-2; cdr3_length: 12; cdr3_aa: CAWSVGPLGYTF
d_call: -; v_call: TRBV7-3; clone_size: -; j_call: TRBJ1-3; cdr3_length: 14; cdr3_aa: CASSPSGPGNTIYF
d_call: TRBD2; v_call: TRBV29-1; clone_size: -; j_call: TRBJ2-5; cdr3_length: 19; cdr3_aa: CSVKVVRQTSGRAGETQYF
d_call: -; v_call: TRBV15; clone_size: once; j_call: TRBJ2-2; cdr3_length: 15; cdr3_aa: CATALRGPSTGELFF
d_call: -; v_call: TRBV27; clone_size: few; j_call: TRBJ1-5; cdr3_length: 12; cdr3_aa: CASRPGEGPQHF
d_call: -; v_call: TRBV30; clone_size: -; j_call: TRBJ1-4; cdr3_length: 14; cdr3_aa: CAWSLGQGNEKLFF
d_call: -; v_call: TRBV7-2; clone_size: -; j_call: TRBJ1-1; cdr3_length: 15; cdr3_aa: CASSFSWGGYTEAFF
d_call: -; v_call: TRBV7-2; clone_size: -; j_call: TRBJ2-3; cdr3_length: 15; cdr3_aa: CASSLEARSTDTQYF
d_call: TRBD1; v_call: TRBV18; clone_size: -; j_call: TRBJ1-2; cdr3_length: 14; cdr3_aa: CASSPQTGGSGYTF
d_call: -; v_call: TRBV6-2/TRBV6-3; clone_size: -; j_call: TRBJ2-5; cdr3_length: 14; cdr3_aa: CASSIIGSQETQYF
d_call: -; v_call: TRBV6-5; clone_size: -; j_call: TRBJ2-3; cdr3_length: 13; cdr3_aa: CASLRGGTDTQYF
d_call: -; v_call: TRBV19; clone_size: -; j_call: TRBJ2-7; cdr3_length: 15; cdr3_aa: CASSIAAGVTYEQYF
d_call: TRBD1; v_call: TRBV5-6; clone_size: -; j_call: TRBJ1-1; cdr3_length: 15; cdr3_aa: CASSPRGRRITEAFF
d_call: -; v_call: TRBV7-9; clone_size: -; j_call: TRBJ2-5; cdr3_length: 16; cdr3_aa: CASSLFGSRSGETQYF
d_call: TRBD1; v_call: TRBV24-1; clone_size: once; j_call: TRBJ2-4; cdr3_length: 16; cdr3_aa: CATSEHQGAYGDIQYF
d_call: TRBD1; v_call: TRBV19; clone_size: -; j_call: TRBJ1-2; cdr3_length: 14; cdr3_aa: CASSIGGGGYGYTF
d_call: TRBD2; v_call: TRBV5-4; clone_size: -; j_call: TRBJ2-2; cdr3_length: 14; cdr3_aa: CASSRTSGPGELFF
d_call: TRBD1; v_call: TRBV28; clone_size: -; j_call: TRBJ2-5; cdr3_length: 21; cdr3_aa: CASSSIEDRGRFRGATETQYF
d_call: -; v_call: TRBV25-1; clone_size: once; j_call: TRBJ2-7; cdr3_length: 18; cdr3_aa: CASSDRSVGPPGAYEQYF